These T cell receptor beta chains were read from a single sample in a study of blood T cell repertoires in COVID-19. Assay: immunoSEQ multiplex PCR; the TCRdb copy retains only in-frame clones and omits some. The sample consists of about 160,000 clones, more than 65% of them appearing once. The specimen was peripheral blood. The receptors derive from a woman aged 80 or over with acute or convalescent COVID-19. CDR3s include the opening cysteine and the closing phenylalanine or tryptophan. D genes are given only for firm matches. The size entry is marked missing in some rows and otherwise reads once, few, many or a size class.

CDR3nt,CDR3aa,d_gene,j_gene,abundance,v_gene
TGTGCCAGCAGCCAAGGAGGGGGCCAGGAGGCTTTCTTT,CASSQGGGQEAFF,TRBD1,TRBJ1-1,-,TRBV3-1/TRBV3-2
TGTGCCACCCACACCGGGACAGGGGATACCGGGGAGCTGTTTTTT,CATHTGTGDTGELFF,TRBD1,TRBJ2-2,-,TRBV2
TGTGCCAGCAGCGGTTCCTACAGCCGTACCGGGGAGCTGTTTTTT,CASSGSYSRTGELFF,-,TRBJ2-2,-,TRBV9
TGCGCCAGCAGCTGGGGGGACAGGGCACGCGGGTATGGCTACACCTTC,CASSWGDRARGYGYTF,TRBD1,TRBJ1-2,few,TRBV5-1
TGTGCCAGCAGCTTAGGGACTAGTGGGGAGACCCAGTACTTC,CASSLGTSGETQYF,TRBD2,TRBJ2-5,-,TRBV7-3
TGTGCCAGCAGCTTGGAGCACTACAATGAGCAGTTCTTC,CASSLEHYNEQFF,-,TRBJ2-1,-,TRBV5-5
TGTGCCACCAGTGATATCAGCGAGGGAGGGCCTCCCGGGGAGCTGTTTTTT,CATSDISEGGPPGELFF,TRBD2,TRBJ2-2,-,TRBV24-1
TGTGCCAGCAGCTCCGGACTCTTTGAAAAACTGTTTTTT,CASSSGLFEKLFF,-,TRBJ1-4,few,TRBV5-6
TGCGCCAGCAGCTTCCAGGGGGTTGTAGCTGGAAACACCATATATTTT,CASSFQGVVAGNTIYF,TRBD1,TRBJ1-3,-,TRBV5-1
TGTGCCAGCAGCTTAGGGGTCGGGGGGCCCGAGACCCAGTACTTC,CASSLGVGGPETQYF,-,TRBJ2-5,-,TRBV11-3
TGTGCCAGCACCCGGAGCGGAAGGACAGGTGGAGAGACCCAGTACTTC,CASTRSGRTGGETQYF,TRBD1,TRBJ2-5,few,TRBV2
TGTGCCAGCAGCCAAAAGTCCGGGACAGCAGTCTATGGCTACACCTTC,CASSQKSGTAVYGYTF,TRBD1,TRBJ1-2,-,TRBV5-6
TGTGCCAGCAGCCGACGGGGGGGCCTAGCCACCCCTCTCTACAATGAGCAGTTCTTC,CASSRRGGLATPLYNEQFF,TRBD2,TRBJ2-1,-,TRBV7-9
TGTGCCAGTAGTATTTTATCACAGGGCTCGAACACTGAAGCTTTCTTT,CASSILSQGSNTEAFF,-,TRBJ1-1,-,TRBV19
TGTGCCAGCAGCCAGGACAGTATCGATACGCAGTATTTT,CASSQDSIDTQYF,-,TRBJ2-3,once,TRBV5-4
TGTGCCAGCAGCTCGGGGGGGCTAGCGGAGACCCAGTACTTC,CASSSGGLAETQYF,TRBD2,TRBJ2-5,-,TRBV7-2
TGCGCCAGCAGCCAAGACTCGTTCCTCAGGGCGCGCACAGATACGCAGTATTTT,CASSQDSFLRARTDTQYF,-,TRBJ2-3,-,TRBV4-1
TGTGCCAGCAGCGTTGACAGGAGAGAAGCTTTCTTT,CASSVDRREAFF,-,TRBJ1-1,once,TRBV7-9
TGTGCCAGTAGTACCGTCCTGGAGGGGCCGCAGTACTTC,CASSTVLEGPQYF,-,TRBJ2-7,-,TRBV19
TGCGCCAGCAGCCATGGGCTAGCGGGGGGGCTGAACACCGGGGAGCTGTTTTTT,CASSHGLAGGLNTGELFF,TRBD2,TRBJ2-2,-,TRBV4-1
TGTGCCTGGAGCGCCTCCGGGGGCTACACCTTC,CAWSASGGYTF,-,TRBJ1-2,-,TRBV30
TGTGCCAGCAGCCCTAGGCCGACTAGCGGGAGAATAGATACGCAGTATTTT,CASSPRPTSGRIDTQYF,TRBD2,TRBJ2-3,-,TRBV7-3
TGCGCCAGCAGCCCGGGGACAGCGAACACTGAAGCTTTCTTT,CASSPGTANTEAFF,TRBD1,TRBJ1-1,-,TRBV5-1
TGTGCCAGTAGTAGGGTGGACAGTTCTTCTGGAAACACCATATATTTT,CASSRVDSSSGNTIYF,-,TRBJ1-3,-,TRBV19
TGCGCCAGCAGCTTGGCCCAGGGACTAGCGGACCACTACAATGAGCAGTTCTTC,CASSLAQGLADHYNEQFF,TRBD2,TRBJ2-1,once,TRBV5-1
TGTGCCAGCAGGCACAGGGATATGTCTGAAGCTTTCTTT,CASRHRDMSEAFF,-,TRBJ1-1,-,TRBV6-5
TGCGCCAGCAAATCGACAGGGGGCCCCTACGAGCAGTACTTC,CASKSTGGPYEQYF,TRBD1,TRBJ2-7,-,TRBV5-1
TGTGCCAGCAGTGAGGCACGGGGCCAAGAGACCCAGTACTTC,CASSEARGQETQYF,-,TRBJ2-5,-,TRBV28
TGTGCCAGTAGAAAGGGGGAGCGATCCAAGCAGTTCTTC,CASRKGERSKQFF,-,TRBJ2-1,-,TRBV19
TGTGCCAGCAGGGGACAGGGGGCGAGCAATCAGCCCCAGCATTTT,CASRGQGASNQPQHF,TRBD1,TRBJ1-5,-,TRBV2
TGTGCCAGCAGTTCCTCTGGGACAGGGGGTGAAAAACTGTTTTTT,CASSSSGTGGEKLFF,TRBD1,TRBJ1-4,-,TRBV28
TGTGCCAGCTCACCAACATCACAGGGTATCTCTGGAAACACCATATATTTT,CASSPTSQGISGNTIYF,-,TRBJ1-3,-,TRBV18
TGTGCCTGGAATTTTGGACTAGCGGGGTCGGGGGAGCTGTTTTTT,CAWNFGLAGSGELFF,TRBD2,TRBJ2-2,-,TRBV30
TGTGCCAGCAGCGGGACATCGAGGGATTCACCCCTCCACTTT,CASSGTSRDSPLHF,-,TRBJ1-6,-,TRBV2
TGCAGCGTTACCGGACGGGGGGTGGGGGAGACCCAGTACTTC,CSVTGRGVGETQYF,TRBD2,TRBJ2-5,-,TRBV29-1
TGTGCCAGTAGTCCGCCCGGGACAGGAGTTGACACCATATATTTT,CASSPPGTGVDTIYF,TRBD1,TRBJ1-3,few,TRBV19
TGTGCCAGCAGCTTAGGGCAGGGGGCGGAGACCGGGGAGCTGTTTTTT,CASSLGQGAETGELFF,TRBD1,TRBJ2-2,-,TRBV7-6